The entry below gives a single T cell receptor beta chain sequence along with its context. Each patient gave between 1 and 8 samples of peripheral blood mononuclear cells, which were collected pretreatment and during treatment. Spiked synthetic TCR analogs estimated absolute template abundance per PCR. The repertoire was sequenced with immunoSEQ multiplex PCR; TCRdb's copy has only in-frame clones and lacks some. This table holds under 40,000 clones, roughly 90% found once. This sample stems from a study of PD-L1 blockade in urothelial cancer. The receptor was isolated from a man in his 70s with urothelial cancer. The source was PBMCs, collected around atezolizumab (anti-PD-L1) treatment.

The CDR3 loop is CASSFDRVGNEQFF. The CDR3 bases are TGCGCCAGCAGCTTTGACAGGGTGGGAAATGAGCAGTTCTTC. This chain joins TRBV5-1 and TRBJ2-1; 7 nucleotides align to TRBD1. Per germline, CDR1 SGHRS and CDR2 YFSETQ. V was clipped by 2 bases and J by 7 bases; unmatched bases: 6. The CDR3 is made up of 14 amino acids.